The 30 T cell receptor beta chains given below trace back to one sample, sequenced in a study of early T cells in non-severe SARS-CoV-2 infection. TCRdb re-called the 5' RACE reads through MiXCR, storing one row per CDR3 protein. Here the sample spans tens of thousands of distinct CDR3 sequences, approximately 13% being singletons. The material sequenced was whole blood. These receptors originate from an adult who was a healthcare worker with PCR-confirmed SARS-CoV-2 infection or an uninfected control (not recorded which).

In its sample, this clonotype was seen a few times. This chain connects TRBV5-1 to TRBJ1-5; 10 nucleotides line up with TRBD1. V shed 2 bases, J shed 3 bases, and the junction held 11 bases outside the gene matches. There are 18 residues in the CDR3. CDR1 is SGHRS and CDR2 is YFSETQ in the germline V gene. The DNA of the CDR3 is TGCGCCAGCAGCTTACTTCCGGGACAGGGGACTGACAATCAGCCCCAGCATTTT. Translating it yields CASSLLPGQGTDNQPQHF.

The V call is TRBV3-1, the J call TRBJ1-3, with a possible D match to TRBD1 (6 bases). CDR1 is LGHDT and CDR2 is YNNKEL in the germline V gene (reference sequence). The V gene lost 6 bases and the J gene lost 2 bases, with 20 bases spanning the gap. The CDR3 totals 17 residues. The CDR3 nucleotides read TGTGCCAGCAGGAAAGTTACAGGGCCGGGACCTGGAAACACCATATATTTT. Translating it yields CASRKVTGPGPGNTIYF.

This clonotype came up a few times. The rearrangement joins TRBV30 to TRBJ2-4; D unresolved. The CDR3 is made up of 14 amino acids. Trimming took 2 bases from V and 0 from J, leaving 8 bases between them. Germline V gene sequence: CDR1 GTSNPN, CDR2 SVGIG (reference sequence). The chain's CDR3 is CAWSSTIAKNIQYF. The CDR3 DNA reads TGTGCCTGGAGTTCCACCATAGCCAAAAACATTCAGTACTTC. The full variable domain, its missing parts supplied by reference TRBV30 and TRBJ2-4, is SQTIHQWPATLVQPVGSPLSLECTVEGTSNPNLYWYRQAAGRGLQLLFYSVGIGQISSEVPQNLSASRPQDRQFILSSKKLLLSDSGFYLCAWSSTIAKNIQYFGAGTRLSVL.

This clonotype was seen more than once but under ten times. The chain combines TRBV12-3 or TRBV12-4 with TRBJ2-5, with 9 bases fitting TRBD1. There are 15 residues in the CDR3. J lost 1 base, V lost 5 bases, and 5 bases had no gene match. The CDR3 here is CASSPVTGGQETQYF. The CDR3 region has the DNA TGTGCCAGCAGTCCCGTGACAGGGGGCCAAGAGACCCAGTACTTC.

This rearrangement joins TRBV11-2 to TRBJ2-1, with 7 bases identical to TRBD2. CDR1 is SGHAT and CDR2 is FQNNGV in the germline V gene. The J segment lost 8 bases and the V segment lost 1 base, leaving 8 bases of the junction unmatched. The CDR3 is 15 residues long. The CDR3 protein is CASSLAGGLSDEQFF. The CDR3 DNA sequence: TGTGCCAGCAGCTTAGCGGGGGGTCTATCCGATGAGCAGTTCTTC.

This clonotype is labeled as medium-sized. The chain has TRBV7-6 and TRBJ2-2; no reliable D call. The CDR3 has 15 amino acids. Germline V gives CDR1 SGHVS, CDR2 FNYEAQ. V lost 3 bases to trimming and J lost 0 bases, with 8 bases between them. As DNA, the CDR3 is TGTGCCAGCAGCTTGGCAGCCGCGAACACCGGGGAGCTGTTTTTT. It is translated as CASSLAAANTGELFF.

Concerning this clonotype itself: It may be a read error: a sequence one base away is much more abundant. The chain joins TRBV7-9 to TRBJ1-1, with 7 nucleotides matching TRBD1. Germline CDR1 and CDR2: SEHNR and FQNEAQ (reference sequence). CDR3 length equals 13 residues. CDR3 DNA sequence: TGTACCAGCAGAAGACAGGGAGGGACTGAAGCTTTCTTT. Translation: CTSRRQGGTEAFF. The full variable domain, completed using reference TRBV7-9 and TRBJ1-1, is DTGVSQNPRHKITKRGQNVTFRCDPISEHNRLYWYRQTLGQGPEFLTYFQNEAQLEKSRLLSDRFSAERPKGSFSTLEIQRTEQGDSAMYLCTSRRQGGTEAFFGQGTRLTVV.

The chain links TRBV15 to TRBJ2-7; D gene ambiguous. Germline-derived CDR1 and CDR2 are LNHNV and YYDKDF (reference sequence). Trimming took 8 bases from V and 1 from J, leaving 12 bases between them. CDR3 length equals 13 residues. CDR3 region: CATAAEVSYEQYF. The CDR3 DNA reads TGTGCCACCGCGGCCGAAGTGTCCTACGAGCAGTACTTC.

This clonotype was seen once. The chain joins TRBV10-3 to TRBJ2-1; a possible D gene is TRBD2 (5 bases). Trimming removed 10 bases at V and 4 bases at J, with 14 bases between. The CDR3 totals 13 residues. Germline CDR1 is ENHRY and CDR2 is SYGVKD. The CDR3 loop is CATYGMGYNEQFF. CDR3 coding DNA: TGTGCCACCTACGGGATGGGGTACAATGAGCAGTTCTTC.

This clonotype was seen many times. The rearrangement joins TRBV7-3 to TRBJ1-1, with a possible D match to TRBD1 (5 bases). Germline V gives CDR1 SGHTA, CDR2 FQGTGA. Trimming removed 1 base at V and 1 base at J, with 19 bases between. The CDR3 totals 18 residues. The CDR3 DNA is TGTGCCAGCAGCTTAATCGGGTCAGGGCGAGGGCCGAACACTGAAGCTTTCTTT. Its protein product is CASSLIGSGRGPNTEAFF.

This clonotype was detected many times. The rearrangement uses TRBV4-3 and TRBJ1-1; a possible D gene is TRBD1 (6 bases). Germline CDR1 is LGHNA and CDR2 is YSLEER. The V and J ends lost 0 bases and 5 bases respectively, with 19 bases between them. This CDR3 is built from 17 residues. CDR3 nucleotides: TGCGCCAGCAGCCAAGATTTTGGGGGGGGCGCGGGAACTGAAGCTTTCTTT. Translation gives CASSQDFGGGAGTEAFF.

The chain uses TRBV7-6 and TRBJ2-5; no firm D call. V lost 5 bases, J lost 2 bases, and 9 bases lay in between. This CDR3 spans 13 amino acids. Per germline, CDR1 SGHVS and CDR2 FNYEAQ. In DNA form, the CDR3 reads TGTGCCAGCAGCCGTGGACCACAAGAGACCCAGTACTTC. Residues: CASSRGPQETQYF.

This clonotype has a handful of counts. The rearrangement joins TRBV3-1 to TRBJ2-3; perhaps TRBD2 as D (5 bases). Deletions cut 1 base from V and 5 bases from J, with 7 bases between. CDR1 LGHDT and CDR2 YNNKEL come from the germline V gene (reference sequence). This CDR3 is 13 amino acids long. CDR3 nucleotides: TGTGCCAGCAGCCAAGGGACTCGAGATACGCAGTATTTT. Its translation is CASSQGTRDTQYF.

This clonotype was counted a few times. The chain couples TRBV4-1 to TRBJ1-1; D possibly corresponds to TRBD1 (6 bases). This CDR3 has 16 residues. Germline V lookup: CDR1 MGHRA, CDR2 YSYEKL. V lost 1 base and J 0 bases, leaving 12 bases between the germline ends. The CDR3 region is CASSQAGKGVNTEAFF. The CDR3, as DNA: TGCGCCAGCAGCCAAGCAGGGAAGGGGGTGAACACTGAAGCTTTCTTT.

The V and J genes are TRBV11-3 and TRBJ2-7; D remains unclear. CDR3 length equals 13 residues. The germline V gene encodes CDR1 SGHNT and CDR2 YENEEA. V dropped 0 bases and J dropped 0 bases, with 3 bases sitting between them. The CDR3 DNA reads as TGTGCCAGCAGCTTAGAACCCTCCTACGAGCAGTACTTC. This sequence encodes CASSLEPSYEQYF.

This sequence joins TRBV30 and TRBJ2-7; D might be TRBD1 or TRBD2, each matching 5 bases. Trimming removed 8 bases at V and 1 base at J, with 12 bases between. CDR1 and CDR2 from the germline V gene are GTSNPN and SVGIG (reference sequence). This CDR3 is 12 amino acids long. Here the CDR3 DNA reads TGTGCCAGCCGGGACGTTTCCTACGAGCAGTACTTC. As protein: CASRDVSYEQYF.

The J gene is TRBJ2-2, the V gene TRBV5-1; 7 bases align to TRBD1. In germline, CDR1 is SGHRS, CDR2 YFSETQ. The CDR3 contains 15 residues. J lost 4 bases, V lost 2 bases, and 5 bases had no gene match. The CDR3 nucleotides read TGCGCCAGCAGCTTCAGACAGGGTGGCACCGGGGAGCTGTTTTTT. This gives the protein CASSFRQGGTGELFF.

This clonotype turned up a few times. The rearrangement uses TRBV20-1 and TRBJ2-1; D perhaps matches TRBD1 (5 bases). Trimming left V 5 bases short and J 2 bases short, with 13 bases between. CDR1 is DFQATT and CDR2 is SNEGSKA in the germline V gene (reference sequence). The CDR3 loop spans 14 amino acids. CDR3 DNA sequence: TGCAGTGCTGGGGCGGCTGCGACCTACAATGAGCAGTTCTTC. Translated: CSAGAAATYNEQFF.

This clonotype is termed medium-sized. This chain links TRBV4-2 with TRBJ2-7; TRBD1 aligns across 9 bases. Unmatched junction bases numbered 5, after V lost 1 base and J lost 4 bases. Germline assignment: CDR1 LGHNA and CDR2 YNFKEQ. The CDR3 has 15 amino acids. The CDR3 sequence is CASSQVGTGPYEQYF. The CDR3 nucleotides read TGTGCCAGCAGCCAAGTTGGGACAGGGCCATACGAGCAGTACTTC.

V is TRBV7-9 and J is TRBJ2-7; 11 nucleotides align to TRBD1. The V and J ends lost 5 bases and 6 bases, in that order; junction bases with no gene match: 6. The CDR3 runs 14 residues. CDR1 and CDR2 from the germline V gene are SEHNR and FQNEAQ (reference sequence). This CDR3 reads CASSRGQGAREQYF. For the CDR3, the DNA is TGTGCCAGCAGCCGTGGACAGGGGGCGCGCGAGCAGTACTTC.

This clonotype was found a few times. The genes are TRBV18 and TRBJ1-3; TRBD1 aligns across 8 bases. The CDR3 has 15 amino acids. Germline CDR1 KGHSH, CDR2 LQKENI. Trimming cost V 3 bases and J 4 bases; bases outside gene matches: 5. In DNA, the CDR3 is TGTGCCAGCTCACCCCAGGCAGGGGGCGGAAACACCATATATTTT. This gives the protein CASSPQAGGGNTIYF.

The chain carries TRBV5-1 and TRBJ2-7, with TRBD2 identical over 12 bases. Germline trimming cut 4 bases from V and 0 bases from J; bases unmatched to any gene: 14. Germline V gene lookup returns CDR1 SGHRS and CDR2 YFSETQ. This CDR3 contains 19 residues. CDR3: CASSNSRTSGTLSSYEQYF. In DNA, the CDR3 is TGCGCCAGCAGCAACTCGAGGACTAGCGGGACCCTGAGCTCCTACGAGCAGTACTTC.

This clonotype occurred a few times. The chain links TRBV29-1 to TRBJ2-7; 11 bases agree with TRBD1. The CDR3 is 15 residues long. Germline V gene data show CDR1 as SQVTM and CDR2 as ANQGSEA. V lost 6 bases to trimming and J lost 2 bases; unmatched junction nucleotides: 9. In nucleotides, the CDR3 is TGCAGCGTCCCCGGTGGGGGACAGGGGGCCTACGAGCAGTACTTC. Protein sequence: CSVPGGGQGAYEQYF.

This clonotype was seen only a few times. The chain carries TRBV12-3 or TRBV12-4 and TRBJ1-1; D might be TRBD1 (6 bases). The CDR3 runs to 13 residues. Trimming removed 6 bases from V and 11 bases from J, with 19 bases in between. CDR3 nucleotide sequence: TGTGCCAGCAGGAGGGGATGGGGGGCGAGGGCTTTCTTT. Encoded protein: CASRRGWGARAFF.

This clonotype was counted only a few times. V usage is TRBV7-8 and J usage is TRBJ2-1, with 10 bases aligning to TRBD2. The CDR3 is 12 amino acids. Trimming at V came to 9 bases and at J to 16 bases, leaving 12 bases not matched to a gene. CDR1 and CDR2 from the germline V gene are SGHVS and FQNEAQ. The CDR3 nucleotides are TGTGCCAGTGGGCTCCTAGCGGGAGTCGAATTCTTC. Its translation: CASGLLAGVEFF. The full variable domain, with the rest looked up from reference TRBV7-8 and TRBJ2-1, is GAGVSQSPRYKVAKRGQDVALRCDPISGHVSLFWYQQALGQGPEFLTYFQNEAQLDKSGLPSDRFFAERPEGSVSTLKIQRTQQEDSAVYLCASGLLAGVEFFGPGTRLTVL.

The V call is TRBV25-1, the J call TRBJ2-7; D is unresolved. The V gene's germline CDR1 is MGHDK and CDR2 SYGVNS. This CDR3 spans 15 amino acids. The germline V and J ends were trimmed by 3 bases and 1 base, with 13 bases remaining between them. The DNA of the CDR3 is TGTGCCAGCAGTGAGTCCCAGGTTCTATCCTACGAGCAGTACTTC. It translates to CASSESQVLSYEQYF.

This clonotype was counted many times. The chain has TRBV25-1 and TRBJ1-1, with TRBD1 as a possible D gene (5 bases). Trimming took 6 bases from V and 13 from J, leaving 15 bases between them. Germline CDR1 is MGHDK and CDR2 is SYGVNS. The CDR3 sequence is 11 residues long. CDR3 coding DNA: TGTGCCAGCAGAGCACGTGGGGGGGGTTTCTTT. Translated: CASRARGGGFF.

This clonotype has ten or more counts. The CDR3 DNA sequence: TGTGCCAGCAGACGAGGGGTAGGTAATCAGCCCCAGCATTTT. Translated: CASRRGVGNQPQHF. This chain links TRBV6-1 with TRBJ1-5, with D possibly matching TRBD1 (5 bases). Deletions cut 6 bases from V and 4 bases from J, with 13 bases between. This CDR3 has 14 residues. From germline, CDR1 is MNHNS and CDR2 SASEGT.

This clonotype occurred many times. J is TRBJ1-4 and V is TRBV7-9; 10 bases are a match to TRBD1. Germline loops: CDR1 SEHNR, CDR2 FQNEAQ (reference sequence). Trimming took 1 base from V and 8 from J; bases not matched to a gene: 7. The CDR3 length is 16 residues. The CDR3 DNA follows: TGTGCCAGCAGCTTAGTGTCGACAGGGGGCCGAGAAAAACTGTTTTTT. It specifies CASSLVSTGGREKLFF.

The rearrangement links TRBV3-1 to TRBJ2-7, with 10 positions matching TRBD2. The germline gives CDR1 LGHDT, CDR2 YNNKEL (reference sequence). The CDR3 extends over 15 amino acids. The J segment lost 6 bases and the V segment lost 0 bases, leaving 5 bases of the junction unmatched. The chain's CDR3 is CASSQEDSGRGEQYF. The CDR3 DNA reads TGTGCCAGCAGCCAAGAAGACAGCGGGAGGGGCGAGCAGTACTTC.